Shown below are 29 T cell receptor beta chains from a single sample sequenced in a study of T cells in Graves' hyperthyroidism and ophthalmopathy. Using RNA transcripts as the source, TCR beta CDR3 regions were amplified. When the TCR CDR3 underwent first-round RT-PCR, the HTBI primer set was used. TCRdb recomputed calls from the multiplex PCR reads with MiXCR, one row per CDR3 protein. The table lists some 440,000 distinct CDR3 sequences, about a sixth of them singletons. Sequenced input: blood. The receptors come from a woman aged 18-35 years with Graves' hyperthyroidism.

This clonotype has ten or more counts. This chain joins TRBV5-6 and TRBJ1-1; D remains unclear. V lost 2 bases to trimming and J lost 1 base, with 9 bases between them. Per the germline V gene, CDR1 is SGHDT and CDR2 is YYEEEE. The CDR3 loop spans 14 amino acids. In DNA, the CDR3 is TGTGCCAGCAGCTTTGGGCTCGAGAACACTGAAGCTTTCTTT. This codes for CASSFGLENTEAFF.

This clonotype has only a few counts. The junction differs from germline at one of its ends, possibly a read error. This rearrangement joins TRBV7-7 to TRBJ2-3, with 9 nucleotides matching TRBD2. The CDR3 contains 17 residues. Germline CDR1 and CDR2: SSHAT and FNYEAQ (reference sequence). CDR3 loop: CASSLVGGGACTDTQYF. CDR3 nucleotide sequence: TGTGCTAGCAGCTTAGTCGGCGGGGGGGCATGCACAGATACGCAGTATTTT.

In this sample, this clonotype turned up many times. The chain combines TRBV11-2 with TRBJ2-1; D not certain. V was cut by 1 base and J by 5 bases, with 9 bases left in between. Germline V gene sequence: CDR1 SGHAT, CDR2 FQNNGV. The CDR3 contains 14 residues. CDR3 bases: TGTGCCAGCAGCTTAGGTCAGTCAAACAATGAGCAGTTCTTC. Protein sequence: CASSLGQSNNEQFF.

Ten or more counts support this clonotype. This chain joins TRBV6-5 and TRBJ2-5, with D unclear. V was pared by 0 bases and J by 5 bases, with 4 bases between. The CDR3 has 12 residues. From germline, CDR1 is MNHEY and CDR2 SVGAGI. DNA for the CDR3: TGTGCCAGCAGTTACTCGACGGAGACCCAGTACTTC. Residues: CASSYSTETQYF.

This clonotype came up many times. The chain recombines TRBV20-1 with TRBJ2-7; TRBD2 matches 14 bases. Germline V lookup: CDR1 DFQATT, CDR2 SNEGSKA (reference sequence). The V gene end was trimmed by 1 base and the J gene end by 2 bases; junction bases not matched to a gene: 13. This CDR3 spans 19 amino acids. CDR3 in amino acids: CSARGPGTSGSGHPYEQYF. Here the CDR3 DNA reads TGCAGTGCTAGAGGCCCCGGGACTAGCGGGAGCGGGCACCCCTACGAGCAGTACTTC.

This clonotype was seen ten or more times. J is TRBJ2-1 and V is TRBV6-2 or TRBV6-3; D is perhaps TRBD2 (5 bases). The CDR3 extends over 16 amino acids. Germline values: CDR1 MNHEY, CDR2 SVGEGT. The V end was cut by 0 bases, the J end by 4 bases, with 13 bases between. CDR3 nucleotide sequence: TGTGCCAGCAGTTACTCGAGCCCGGGGTCGTACAATGAGCAGTTCTTC. Encoded protein: CASSYSSPGSYNEQFF.

This clonotype appeared many times. The gene calls are TRBV27 and TRBJ2-2, with D tentatively TRBD2 (6 bases). There are 14 residues in the CDR3. Trimming removed 3 bases at V and 4 bases at J, with 9 bases between. Germline V gene lookup returns CDR1 MNHEY and CDR2 SMNVEV (reference sequence). The CDR3 bases are TGTGCCAGCAGTTTCACTAGCCCCACCGGGGAGCTGTTTTTT. It specifies CASSFTSPTGELFF.

This clonotype was recorded at least ten times. The chain uses TRBV3-1 and TRBJ2-7, with 8 nucleotides matching TRBD1. V trimming: 1 base; J trimming: 3 bases; junction bases outside the gene matches: 8. Germline V lookup: CDR1 LGHDT, CDR2 YNNKEL (reference sequence). The CDR3 totals 16 residues. The CDR3 sequence is CASSQVWTGSYYEQYF. The DNA for the CDR3 is TGTGCCAGCAGCCAAGTCTGGACAGGGTCGTACTACGAGCAGTACTTC.

There are many counts of this clonotype. The rearrangement joins TRBV18 to TRBJ1-5, with TRBD1 as a possible D gene (6 bases). V lost 1 base and J 2 bases, leaving 12 bases between the germline ends. The CDR3 has 16 amino acids. Per the germline V gene, CDR1 is KGHSH and CDR2 is LQKENI. CDR3 protein: CASSPRKGDGNQPQHF. For the CDR3, the DNA is TGTGCCAGCTCACCACGGAAGGGGGATGGCAATCAGCCCCAGCATTTT.

The chain has TRBV11-2 and TRBJ2-1, with 16 bases fitting TRBD2. Trimming took 5 bases from V and 7 from J; bases not matched to a gene: 5. This CDR3 comprises 16 residues. The germline V gene encodes CDR1 SGHAT and CDR2 FQNNGV. The CDR3, as DNA: TGTGCCAGCAGCCGGGGACTAGCGGGAGGGCGAAATGAGCAGTTCTTC. Translation: CASSRGLAGGRNEQFF.

This clonotype was counted between two and nine times. This sequence joins TRBV4-1 and TRBJ2-2; the match to TRBD2 covers 8 bases. The CDR3 has 17 residues. Germline lookup yields CDR1 MGHRA and CDR2 YSYEKL. Trimming took 0 bases from V and 5 from J; bases not matched to a gene: 8. For the CDR3, the DNA is TGCGCCAGCAGCCAAGATGAGGGCGGGAGGAGGACCGGGGAGCTGTTTTTT. Translation gives CASSQDEGGRRTGELFF.

This clonotype appeared many times. The chain links TRBV12-5 to TRBJ2-4; maybe TRBD2 (6 bases). Germline values: CDR1 LGHNT, CDR2 FRNRAP. V was clipped by 0 bases and J by 2 bases, with 17 bases between them. The CDR3 covers 18 residues. The chain's CDR3 is CASGLVLRGGRTKNIQYF. The CDR3 DNA is TGTGCTAGTGGTTTGGTACTGCGGGGAGGACGGACCAAAAACATTCAGTACTTC.

This clonotype was seen ten or more times. The CDR3 DNA reads as TGTGCTAGTGGTTTGGCCCGAGACAGGGGTCAGCCCCAGCATTTT. Protein: CASGLARDRGQPQHF. The rearrangement joins TRBV12-5 to TRBJ1-5; the match to TRBD1 covers 8 bases. The trim removed 1 base at V and 6 bases at J, leaving 5 bases unmatched. There are 15 residues in the CDR3. The germline gives CDR1 LGHNT, CDR2 FRNRAP.

V gene TRBV15 combines with J gene TRBJ2-1; 8 bases are shared with TRBD1. The CDR3 loop spans 14 amino acids. The junction had 4 bases not matched to a gene; V was cut back by 1 base and J by 8 bases. Germline V CDR1 and CDR2: LNHNV, YYDKDF (reference sequence). The CDR3 sequence: CATSRARGRDEQFF. CDR3 sequence (DNA): TGTGCCACCAGCAGAGCCAGGGGGCGCGATGAGCAGTTCTTC.

Details on this clonotype: An end of the junction does not agree with germline; a read error may underlie this. This chain joins TRBV6-1 and TRBJ1-4, with 8 bases matching TRBD1. The CDR3 is made up of 15 amino acids. Germline assignment: CDR1 MNHNS and CDR2 SASEGT. CDR3 in amino acids: CASGDRDRPNEKLFF. In nucleotides, the CDR3 is TGTGCCAGCGGTGATCGGGACAGGCCTAATGAAAAACTGTTTTTT.

At least ten counts were recorded for this clonotype. V and J are TRBV4-2 and TRBJ2-7; 8 nucleotides align to TRBD2. Looked up from germline, CDR1 is LGHNA and CDR2 is YNFKEQ. J lost 1 base, V lost 0 bases, and 5 bases had no gene match. The CDR3 has 16 amino acids. The CDR3 region has the DNA TGTGCCAGCAGCCAAGAAGGAGTAGCGGGGTCCTACGAGCAGTACTTC. This encodes CASSQEGVAGSYEQYF.

This clonotype was counted ten times or more. The chain has TRBV2 and TRBJ1-2; TRBD1 aligns across 8 bases. Trimming at V came to 2 bases and at J to 2 bases, leaving 4 bases not matched to a gene. The CDR3 spans 15 residues. Germline CDR1 is SNHLY and CDR2 is FYNNEI. The CDR3 DNA reads as TGTGCCAGCAGTGAACAGGGGGCGCAGAACTATGGCTACACCTTC. Its protein product is CASSEQGAQNYGYTF. Filled out from reference TRBV2 and TRBJ1-2, the complete variable domain reads EPEVTQTPSHQVTQMGQEVILRCVPISNHLYFYWYRQILGQKVEFLVSFYNNEISEKSEIFDDQFSVERPDGSNFTLKIRSTKLEDSAMYFCASSEQGAQNYGYTFGSGTRLTVV.

The CDR3 protein is CASSLNLRGNTEAFF. In nucleotides, the CDR3 is TGTGCCAGCAGCTTAAACTTGAGGGGCAACACTGAAGCTTTCTTT. The V call is TRBV7-3, the J call TRBJ1-1, with D possibly TRBD1 on 5 matching bases. The ends were cut back, 1 base at V and 2 bases at J, with 11 bases in the middle. This CDR3 has 15 amino acids. Germline assignment: CDR1 SGHTA and CDR2 FQGTGA. Looking up the rest from reference TRBV7-3 and TRBJ1-1 gives the full variable domain: GAGVSQTPSNKVTEKGKYVELRCDPISGHTALYWYRQSLGQGPEFLIYFQGTGAADDSGLPNDRFFAVRPEGSVSTLKIQRTERGDSAVYLCASSLNLRGNTEAFFGQGTRLTVV.

The sample holds many counts of this clonotype. The chain joins TRBV19 to TRBJ2-7; D ambiguous. Trimming left V 5 bases short and J 3 bases short, with 14 bases between. The CDR3 loop spans 14 amino acids. Germline loops: CDR1 LNHDA, CDR2 SQIVND (reference sequence). CDR3 nucleotide sequence: TGTGCCAGTAGTCCGCCAGGTCTGGGCTACGAGCAGTACTTC. This gives the protein CASSPPGLGYEQYF.

In its sample, this clonotype was seen many times. The chain employs TRBV12-3 or TRBV12-4 and TRBJ1-2; possible D gene TRBD1, 6 bases. There are 14 residues in the CDR3. Trimming removed 4 bases from V and 4 bases from J, with 13 bases in between. Here the CDR3 DNA reads TGTGCCAGCAGTTCCGTACAGGGAATCTATGGCTACACCTTC. Protein sequence: CASSSVQGIYGYTF.

At least ten counts were recorded for this clonotype. CDR3 nucleotide sequence: TGCAGTGCTAGAGATTCCCGTTTCGTCACAGCGTACAATGAGCAGTTCTTC. Protein product: CSARDSRFVTAYNEQFF. The chain uses TRBV20-1 and TRBJ2-1; unclear D gene. The CDR3 totals 17 residues. CDR1 DFQATT and CDR2 SNEGSKA come from the germline V gene (reference sequence). Trimming took 0 bases from V and 4 from J, leaving 19 bases between them.

The CDR3 is CASGLAGATYEQYF. The CDR3, as DNA: TGTGCCAGCGGCTTAGCGGGGGCCACCTACGAGCAGTACTTC. The genes are TRBV27 and TRBJ2-7; 9 bases agree with TRBD2. V was pared by 8 bases and J by 2 bases, with 7 bases of the junction left unmatched. CDR1 and CDR2 from the germline V gene are MNHEY and SMNVEV (reference sequence). This CDR3 has 14 residues.

On this clonotype: It may be a read error: a sequence one base away is much more abundant. The chain recombines TRBV12-5 with TRBJ1-5, with unresolved D. Germline V gene data show CDR1 as LGHNT and CDR2 as FRNRAP. V lost 0 bases and J lost 2, with 14 bases in between. This CDR3 is 17 amino acids long. CDR3 DNA: TGTGCTAGTGGTTTGGTGTTAGAGGGTTATGGCAATCAGCCCCAGCATTTT. Translation gives CASGLVLEGYGNQPQHF.

The V call is TRBV19, the J call TRBJ2-1; 9 positions agree with TRBD1. The CDR3 has 15 amino acids. The V segment lost 5 bases and the J segment 9 bases; nucleotides outside the gene matches: 11. CDR1 is LNHDA, CDR2 SQIVND, per germline (reference sequence). CDR3 loop: CASSFQGQGGGEQFF. In DNA, the CDR3 is TGTGCCAGTAGTTTCCAGGGACAGGGTGGGGGTGAGCAGTTCTTC.

This clonotype appeared many times. This chain links TRBV10-3 with TRBJ2-7; 10 nucleotides agree with TRBD2. With 5 bases clipped from V and 1 base from J, the junction kept 8 bases outside the gene matches. The CDR3 runs 16 residues. Germline CDR1 ENHRY, CDR2 SYGVKD. CDR3 amino acids: CAISKIAGGPSYEQYF. In nucleotides, the CDR3 is TGTGCCATCAGTAAAATAGCGGGGGGACCATCCTACGAGCAGTACTTC.

This clonotype was seen many times. The chain joins TRBV29-1 to TRBJ1-3; no firm D call. The germline V gene has CDR1 SQVTM and CDR2 ANQGSEA. The V end lost 3 bases, the J end lost 4 bases, and 4 bases lay between the germline ends. The CDR3 covers 11 residues. In DNA, the CDR3 is TGCAGCGTTGAGAGGGGAAACACCATATATTTT. Amino acid sequence: CSVERGNTIYF.

This clonotype was detected many times. The V gene is TRBV6-4, the J gene TRBJ2-5; D is possibly TRBD1 (5 bases). CDR1 MRHNA and CDR2 SNTAGT come from the germline V gene. This CDR3 is built from 16 residues. Trimming took 2 bases from V and 4 from J, leaving 17 bases between them. The CDR3 DNA reads TGTGCCAGCAGTGACCTCCACTACGAAAGGGGAGAGACCCAGTACTTC. The encoded protein is CASSDLHYERGETQYF.

This clonotype was seen more than once but under ten times. This chain connects TRBV10-2 to TRBJ2-7; D gene unclear. V lost 2 bases and J 2 bases, leaving 13 bases between the germline ends. Germline-derived CDR1 and CDR2 are WSHSY and SAAADI. The length of the CDR3 is 15 residues. This chain's CDR3 is CASSEVGFTPYEQYF. CDR3 nucleotide sequence: TGCGCCAGCAGTGAGGTGGGGTTTACCCCCTACGAGCAGTACTTC.

The table lists this clonotype with many counts. The chain couples TRBV24-1 to TRBJ2-2; D is undetermined. CDR3 size: 15 residues. V lost 1 base and J 7 bases, leaving 12 bases between the germline ends. Germline V gene sequence: CDR1 KGHDR, CDR2 SFDVKD. In DNA, the CDR3 is TGTGCCACCAGTGATTTCGAAGGGCCCAACGGGGAGCTGTTTTTT. Its translation: CATSDFEGPNGELFF.